The clone carrying this T cell receptor (beta chain) was seen only once. Its antigen is unknown. Assay: immunoSEQ multiplex PCR; the TCRdb copy retains only in-frame clones and omits some. The sample has roughly 150,000 clones, roughly 88% seen once. From germline, CDR1 is WSHSY and CDR2 SAAADI. This CDR3 contains 15 residues. The trim removed 6 bases at V and 6 bases at J, leaving 10 bases unmatched. These data belong to a study of T cell responses to AZD1222 COVID-19 vaccine. Findings of the study overall: Unmutated variant regions are reportedly targeted by nearly half of spike-specific TCRs. Clonal diversity may have been underestimated in mostly white British donors. Spike-spanning, vaccine-associated CD4 TCRs were dominant at 160-218 and 743-854.

The genes are TRBV10-2 and TRBJ1-2, with TRBD1 matching over 10 bases. The sequenced sample was peripheral blood, obtained on day 0 of MenACWY control vaccination. This clonotype was obtained from an adult in good health. In nucleotides, the CDR3 is TGCGCCAGCAGGGCCCGGGACAGGGGTATGGATGGCTACACCTTC. It is translated as CASRARDRGMDGYTF.